This entry lists 27 T cell receptor beta chains sequenced from one sample in a study of cytomegalovirus exposure and HLA in healthy donors. The PCR had 60 Vbeta and 13 Jbeta primers. Profiled with immunoSEQ multiplex PCR; TCRdb holds only in-frame clones, not every one. The data hold over 150,000 clones, with 80% observed a single time. The sequenced material came from PBMCs. The receptors shown here come from a human donor in good health.

The gene calls are TRBV12-5 and TRBJ2-7, with TRBD1 identical over 9 bases. CDR1 LGHNT and CDR2 FRNRAP come from the germline V gene. V shed 4 bases and J 5 bases; nucleotides not matched to a gene: 12. There are 16 residues in the CDR3. CDR3 protein: CASGWSPGDRAHEQYF. For the CDR3, the DNA is TGTGCTAGTGGTTGGTCCCCCGGGGACAGGGCGCACGAGCAGTACTTC.

The chain couples TRBV5-1 to TRBJ1-1; a weak D match, TRBD1 (5 bases). This CDR3 has 15 residues. V was cut by 3 bases and J by 4 bases, with 16 bases left in between. The V gene's germline CDR1 is SGHRS and CDR2 YFSETQ. CDR3: CASSWRAGDGTEAFF. CDR3 DNA: TGCGCCAGCAGCTGGAGGGCGGGGGATGGCACTGAAGCTTTCTTT.

The chain recombines TRBV5-1 with TRBJ1-3; 7 positions agree with TRBD1. Germline values: CDR1 SGHRS, CDR2 YFSETQ. V was pared by 4 bases and J by 0 bases, with 4 bases of the junction left unmatched. The CDR3 has 15 amino acids. The CDR3, as DNA: TGCGCCAGCAGCCCAGGGGACAGCTCTGGAAACACCATATATTTT. It codes for CASSPGDSSGNTIYF.

The chain has TRBV7-9 and TRBJ2-7; TRBD1 aligns across 9 bases. CDR1 is SEHNR, CDR2 FQNEAQ, per germline (reference sequence). The CDR3 has 15 residues. Losses at the gene ends were 1 base for V and 2 bases for J; bases not matched to a gene: 3. The CDR3, as DNA: TGTGCCAGCAGCTTAGATGGACAGGGGACCTACGAGCAGTACTTC. It specifies CASSLDGQGTYEQYF.

The rearrangement joins TRBV5-1 to TRBJ2-1, with 13 bases matching TRBD2. V was pared by 0 bases and J by 6 bases, with 15 bases of the junction left unmatched. The length of the CDR3 is 20 residues. Germline lookup yields CDR1 SGHRS and CDR2 YFSETQ. The CDR3 protein is CASSLASGLAGADSLNEQFF. The CDR3 bases are TGCGCCAGCAGCTTGGCCTCCGGACTAGCGGGGGCCGACTCCCTCAATGAGCAGTTCTTC.

V usage is TRBV7-9 and J usage is TRBJ2-3; D is ambiguous. Germline CDR1 reads SEHNR; CDR2 reads FQNEAQ (reference sequence). This CDR3 is built from 15 residues. Between the trimmed V and J ends, which lost 0 bases and 0 bases, there was a span of 7 bases. This CDR3 reads CASSLARSSTDTQYF. Here the CDR3 DNA reads TGTGCCAGCAGCTTAGCGCGGTCTAGCACAGATACGCAGTATTTT.

This clone came up a few times. The rearrangement joins TRBV6-1 to TRBJ1-2; the match to TRBD1 covers 8 bases. J was trimmed by 4 bases and V by 0 bases; bases with no gene match: 7. The CDR3 runs to 16 residues. The V gene's germline CDR1 is MNHNS and CDR2 SASEGT. As DNA, the CDR3 is TGTGCCAGCAGTGAAGCCCCGGACAGGGTAGGCTATGGCTACACCTTC. As protein: CASSEAPDRVGYGYTF.

The chain employs TRBV28 and TRBJ1-3; no clear D. Trimming stripped 6 bases from V and 0 bases from J, with 12 bases between. CDR3 size: 15 residues. Germline-derived CDR1 and CDR2 are MDHEN and SYDVKM. CDR3 sequence (DNA): TGTGCCAGCAGCGGTTGGAGCGGCTCTGGAAACACCATATATTTT. As protein: CASSGWSGSGNTIYF.

This clone was seen a few times. V and J are TRBV25-1 and TRBJ1-1; D is perhaps TRBD1 (5 bases). CDR1 MGHDK and CDR2 SYGVNS come from the germline V gene. The CDR3 is made up of 13 amino acids. V lost 6 bases to trimming and J lost 3 bases, with 11 bases between them. The CDR3 is CASRRGGYTEAFF. Here the CDR3 DNA reads TGTGCCAGCAGGCGCGGGGGATACACTGAAGCTTTCTTT.

The chain uses TRBV19 and TRBJ1-5; D not resolved. This CDR3 has 15 amino acids. V dropped 6 bases and J dropped 4 bases, with 16 bases sitting between them. Germline CDR1 LNHDA, CDR2 SQIVND (reference sequence). The CDR3 nucleotides are TGTGCCAGTAGAAATTCCGGGAGTCCGAATCAGCCCCAGCATTTT. It specifies CASRNSGSPNQPQHF.

This chain links TRBV10-3 with TRBJ1-5, with 10 bases lining up with TRBD1. This CDR3 is built from 16 residues. Trimming at V came to 3 bases and at J to 5 bases, leaving 7 bases not matched to a gene. Germline CDR1 ENHRY, CDR2 SYGVKD. DNA of the CDR3: TGTGCCATCAGTGATAATCGACAGGGGGCAGATCAGCCCCAGCATTTT. Translating gives CAISDNRQGADQPQHF.

This chain uses TRBV9 with TRBJ1-1; no clear D gene. The CDR3 is 14 amino acids. CDR1 and CDR2 (germline): SGDLS, YYNGEE. Trimming shortened V by 5 bases and J by 4 bases, and 15 bases separated the two germline ends. The CDR3: CASSKTGRFTEAFF. CDR3 DNA sequence: TGTGCCAGCAGTAAGACCGGGAGGTTCACTGAAGCTTTCTTT.

The gene calls are TRBV7-2 and TRBJ2-3; D is uncertain. This CDR3 has 15 amino acids. The V gene lost 6 bases and the J gene lost 2 bases, with 15 bases spanning the gap. The germline CDR1 and CDR2 sequences are SGHTA and FQGNSA. The DNA for the CDR3 is TGTGCCAGCAGATTATCTTCCACGGTCACAGATACGCAGTATTTT. This codes for CASRLSSTVTDTQYF.

This sequence joins TRBV5-1 and TRBJ2-3; 13 bases are a match to TRBD2. In germline, CDR1 is SGHRS, CDR2 YFSETQ. V dropped 3 bases and J dropped 1; count of bases not matched to a gene: 2. The CDR3 consists of 16 residues. The chain's CDR3 is CASSSGTSGGTDTQYF. CDR3 DNA sequence: TGCGCCAGCAGCTCCGGGACTAGCGGGGGCACAGATACGCAGTATTTT.

The chain links TRBV4-2 to TRBJ2-1; TRBD2 agrees at 15 bases. The germline CDR1 and CDR2 sequences are LGHNA and YNFKEQ. Trimming cost V 3 bases and J 15 bases; bases outside gene matches: 9. The CDR3 has 15 residues. CDR3 loop: CASSQEGLAGGGWFF. DNA for the CDR3: TGTGCCAGCAGCCAGGAAGGACTAGCGGGGGGGGGTTGGTTCTTC.

The chain employs TRBV29-1 and TRBJ2-7; D not resolved. V lost 7 bases, J lost 5 bases, and 24 bases lay in between. The CDR3 runs to 15 residues. The V gene's germline CDR1 is SQVTM and CDR2 ANQGSEA. CDR3 in amino acids: CSAQRGANEPNEQYF. CDR3 nucleotide sequence: TGCAGCGCTCAACGAGGAGCGAACGAGCCCAACGAGCAGTACTTC.

J is TRBJ2-1 and V is TRBV4-3, with D possibly TRBD2 on 7 matching bases. This CDR3 has 16 amino acids. V lost 0 bases, J lost 4 bases, and 13 bases lay in between. Per germline, CDR1 LGHNA and CDR2 YSLEER. The CDR3 DNA sequence: TGCGCCAGCAGCCAAGAGGGCGGGGGCTTTTACAATGAGCAGTTCTTC. This codes for CASSQEGGGFYNEQFF.

This sequence joins TRBV7-2 and TRBJ2-3; D perhaps matches TRBD1 (5 bases). Germline CDR1 and CDR2: SGHTA and FQGNSA. V lost 5 bases and J lost 2, with 14 bases in between. The length of the CDR3 is 15 residues. This CDR3 is CASSRSRATTDTQYF. The CDR3 nucleotides read TGTGCCAGCAGCCGATCCAGGGCCACCACAGATACGCAGTATTTT.

The V gene is TRBV6-6, the J gene TRBJ1-2, with 8 bases identical to TRBD1. The germline gives CDR1 MNHNY, CDR2 SVGAGI (reference sequence). The CDR3 runs to 12 residues. The trim removed 6 bases at V and 6 bases at J, leaving 3 bases unmatched. Written as DNA, the CDR3 is TGTGCCAGCAGGGGGGGACAGGATGGCTACACCTTC. Translating it yields CASRGGQDGYTF.

This chain joins TRBV4-1 and TRBJ1-1; 7 bases agree with TRBD1. In germline, CDR1 is MGHRA, CDR2 YSYEKL. This CDR3 spans 15 amino acids. With 2 bases clipped from V and 0 bases from J, the junction kept 3 bases outside the gene matches. The CDR3 nucleotides read TGCGCCAGCAGCCAAAAACAGGGGATGAACACTGAAGCTTTCTTT. This gives the protein CASSQKQGMNTEAFF.

This chain joins TRBV15 and TRBJ2-7; TRBD1 agrees at 7 bases. Germline trimming cut 0 bases from V and 2 bases from J; bases unmatched to any gene: 10. The V gene's germline CDR1 is LNHNV and CDR2 YYDKDF (reference sequence). The CDR3 consists of 17 residues. CDR3 sequence: CATSRDWAGGIAYEQYF. DNA for the CDR3: TGTGCCACCAGCAGAGATTGGGCAGGGGGTATTGCCTACGAGCAGTACTTC.

The table lists this clone with a few counts. The rearrangement uses TRBV5-6 and TRBJ2-1; D not resolved. V lost 0 bases and J lost 1, with 2 bases in between. This CDR3 region has 13 residues. CDR1 and CDR2 from the germline V gene are SGHDT and YYEEEE. The CDR3 DNA sequence: TGTGCCAGCAGCTTGGCTTCCTACAATGAGCAGTTCTTC. This gives the protein CASSLASYNEQFF.

A few counts support this clone. V usage is TRBV25-1 and J usage is TRBJ1-2; D not certain. This CDR3 spans 13 amino acids. Trimming stripped 1 base from V and 8 bases from J, with 11 bases between. Per germline, CDR1 MGHDK and CDR2 SYGVNS. CDR3 loop: CASSEFGRQGYTF. The CDR3 DNA reads TGTGCCAGCAGTGAATTTGGCAGGCAGGGCTACACCTTC.

The rearrangement uses TRBV29-1 and TRBJ2-7, with TRBD1 identical over 7 bases. V shed 1 base, J shed 2 bases, and the junction held 5 bases outside the gene matches. CDR3 length: 14 amino acids. CDR1 is SQVTM, CDR2 ANQGSEA, per germline. The DNA for the CDR3 is TGCAGCGTTGAAGTTAGAGGGGGCACCTACGAGCAGTACTTC. This sequence encodes CSVEVRGGTYEQYF.

The chain links TRBV23-1 to TRBJ2-3, with D tentatively TRBD2 (6 bases). TRBV23-1 is classed as an ORF, of uncertain function. Between the trimmed V and J ends, which lost 1 base and 9 bases, there was a span of 14 bases. The CDR3 sequence is 14 residues long. This chain's CDR3 is CASSQLREGRTQYF. The CDR3 DNA reads TGCGCCAGCAGTCAATTGCGGGAAGGAAGGACGCAGTATTTT.

The CDR3 is CASSQEVGSGGSNEQFF. DNA for the CDR3: TGTGCCAGCAGCCAAGAAGTCGGAAGCGGGGGGTCGAATGAGCAGTTCTTC. The chain couples TRBV4-2 to TRBJ2-1, with TRBD2 matching over 9 bases. The CDR3 runs 17 residues. The V segment lost 0 bases and the J segment 7 bases; nucleotides outside the gene matches: 10. Per germline, CDR1 LGHNA and CDR2 YNFKEQ.

The V and J genes are TRBV7-9 and TRBJ2-7, with TRBD2 matching over 13 bases. This CDR3 region has 17 residues. Germline lookup yields CDR1 SEHNR and CDR2 FQNEAQ (reference sequence). With 7 bases clipped from V and 5 bases from J, the junction kept 14 bases outside the gene matches. The CDR3 protein is CASNPGLAGRQEHEQYF. The CDR3 DNA sequence: TGTGCCAGCAACCCGGGACTAGCGGGAAGACAGGAACACGAGCAGTACTTC.